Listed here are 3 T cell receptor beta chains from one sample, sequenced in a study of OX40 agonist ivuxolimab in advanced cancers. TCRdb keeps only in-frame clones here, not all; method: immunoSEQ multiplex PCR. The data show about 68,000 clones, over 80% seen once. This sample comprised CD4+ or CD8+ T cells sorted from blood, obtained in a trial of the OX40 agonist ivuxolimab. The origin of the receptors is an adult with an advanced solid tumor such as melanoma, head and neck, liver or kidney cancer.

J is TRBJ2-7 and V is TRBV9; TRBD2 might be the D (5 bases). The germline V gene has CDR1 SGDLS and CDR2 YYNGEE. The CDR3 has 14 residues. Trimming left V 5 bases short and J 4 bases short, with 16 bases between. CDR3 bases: TGTGCCAGCAGTAAAAATGTAGCGATGTACGAGCAGTACTTC. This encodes CASSKNVAMYEQYF.

CDR3 DNA: TGTGCCAGCAGTCCAACCCGGTTGACATCTGCGCGGGGTGAGCAGTTCTTC. Protein: CASSPTRLTSARGEQFF. V is TRBV27 and J is TRBJ2-1; maybe TRBD2 (6 bases). V was trimmed by 5 bases and J by 9 bases, leaving 26 bases between them. Germline V lookup: CDR1 MNHEY, CDR2 SMNVEV (reference sequence). This CDR3 contains 17 residues.

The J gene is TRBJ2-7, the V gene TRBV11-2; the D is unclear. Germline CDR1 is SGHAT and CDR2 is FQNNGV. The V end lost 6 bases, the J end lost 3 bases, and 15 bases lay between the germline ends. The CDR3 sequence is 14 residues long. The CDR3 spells CASRKRSGGYEQYF. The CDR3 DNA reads TGTGCCAGCAGGAAACGGTCCGGCGGCTACGAGCAGTACTTC.